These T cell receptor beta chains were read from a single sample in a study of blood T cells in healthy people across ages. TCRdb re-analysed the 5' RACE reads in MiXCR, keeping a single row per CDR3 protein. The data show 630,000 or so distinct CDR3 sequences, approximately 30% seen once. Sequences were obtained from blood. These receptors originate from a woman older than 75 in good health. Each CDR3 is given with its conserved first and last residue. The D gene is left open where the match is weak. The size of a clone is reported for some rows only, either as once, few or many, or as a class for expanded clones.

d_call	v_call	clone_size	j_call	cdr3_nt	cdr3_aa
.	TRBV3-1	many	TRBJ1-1	TGTGCCAGCAGCCCCCAGACAGTAGGCACTGAAGCTTTCTTT	CASSPQTVGTEAFF
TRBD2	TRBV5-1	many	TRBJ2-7	TGCGCCAGCAGCTCAAGGACGGCGGGGGGACGAACCTACGAGCAGTACTTC	CASSSRTAGGRTYEQYF
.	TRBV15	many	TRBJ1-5	TGTGCCACCAGCAGAGACAGTTTTGGGTATAGCAATCAGCCCCAGCATTTT	CATSRDSFGYSNQPQHF
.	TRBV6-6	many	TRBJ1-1	TGTGCCAGCAGTCCCTCTCGGTTGGGGGCTGAAGCTTTCTTT	CASSPSRLGAEAFF
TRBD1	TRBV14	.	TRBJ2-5	TGTGCCAGCAGCTACCAGGGGGCGGTCGATGAGCAGTACTTC	CASSYQGAVDEQYF
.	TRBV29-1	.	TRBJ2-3	TGCAGCGTTGACAGCCCCCAGCGGGCCGTCCTACTAACAGATACGCAGTATTTT	CSVDSPQRAVLLTDTQYF
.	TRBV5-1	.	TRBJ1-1	TGCGCCAGCAGCTTGGCAGGGAGAGGAGACACTGAAGCTTTCTTT	CASSLAGRGDTEAFF
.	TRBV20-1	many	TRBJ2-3	TGCAGTGCGAGCGGGAGCACAGATACGCAGTATTTT	CSASGSTDTQYF
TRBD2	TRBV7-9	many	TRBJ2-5	TGTGCCAGCAGTCAACCGGGACTAGCGCACCTAGAGACCCAGTACTTC	CASSQPGLAHLETQYF
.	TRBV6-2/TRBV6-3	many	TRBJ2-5	TGTGCCAGCGGGCCATTCGAGACCCAGTACTTC	CASGPFETQYF
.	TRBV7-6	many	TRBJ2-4	TGTGCCAGCAGCCCACGGGGCAAAAACATTCAGTACTTC	CASSPRGKNIQYF
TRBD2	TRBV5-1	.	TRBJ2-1	TGCGCCGGCGGATCGACACTAGCGGGGGACAATGAGCAGTTCTTC	CAGGSTLAGDNEQFF
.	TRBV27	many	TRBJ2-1	TGTGCCAGCAGTCCACAGCACAGTGAGCAGTTCTTC	CASSPQHSEQFF
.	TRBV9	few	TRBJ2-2	TGTGCCAGCAGCGTCGTGGAGGGGGGGGAGCTGTTTTTT	CASSVVEGGELFF
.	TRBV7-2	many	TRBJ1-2	TGTGCCAGCAGCTTATTGGCCCACGCAGACTATGGCTACACCTTC	CASSLLAHADYGYTF
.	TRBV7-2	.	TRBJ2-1	TGTGCCAGCAGCCTAACTGGCGGGGGCCGTAATGAGCAGTTCTTC	CASSLTGGGRNEQFF
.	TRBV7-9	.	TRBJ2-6	TGTGCCAGCAGCTTATTGGGCCCTGGGGCCAACGTCCTGACTTTC	CASSLLGPGANVLTF
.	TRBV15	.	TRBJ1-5	TGTGCCACCAGCAGAGATCTCTTTCAGCCCCAGCATTTT	CATSRDLFQPQHF
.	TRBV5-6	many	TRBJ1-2	TGTGCCAGCAGCACAAGTTCTTATGGCTACACCTTC	CASSTSSYGYTF
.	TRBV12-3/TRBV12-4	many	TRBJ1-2	TGTGCCAGCAGGCACTCCCGGCCACTCGGAGACTATGGCTACACCTTC	CASRHSRPLGDYGYTF
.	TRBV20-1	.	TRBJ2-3	TGCAGTGCCGCAAGTCTGGCGGGATCGGGCACAGATACGCAGTATTTT	CSAASLAGSGTDTQYF
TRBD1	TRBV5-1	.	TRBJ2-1	TGCGCCAGCAGCCTGGGACAGGCCTTGGGGAAAGGGCAGTTCTTC	CASSLGQALGKGQFF
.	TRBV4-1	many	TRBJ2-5	TGCGCCAGCAGCCAAGATCGGGGCACCGAAGAGACCCAGTACTTC	CASSQDRGTEETQYF